Each of the 26 T cell receptor beta chains below was sequenced from the same sample in a study of monozygotic twins with inflammatory bowel disease. TCRdb reprocessed the 5' RACE reads, with one entry per CDR3 protein and no DNA. The sample features about 85,000 distinct CDR3 sequences, with 7.4% in its top ten. Sequenced: blood. These receptors were taken from a human donor with ulcerative colitis or Crohn's disease, or a healthy co-twin of an affected twin (not recorded which).

V usage is TRBV6-5 and J usage is TRBJ1-2; TCRdb outputs TRBD1, but without DNA this stays unchecked. CDR3 size: 15 residues. The germline gives CDR1 MNHEY, CDR2 SVGAGI. CDR3: CASSYSRRVSYGYTF.

This chain uses TRBV6-6 with TRBJ1-1. The germline V gene has CDR1 MNHNY and CDR2 SVGAGI (reference sequence). This CDR3 comprises 14 residues. The CDR3 is CASSWEGGNTKAFF.

The V call is TRBV11-3, the J call TRBJ1-1; as DNA is missing, the TRBD1 call by TCRdb cannot be tested. Germline V gives CDR1 SGHNT, CDR2 YENEEA. This CDR3 comprises 14 residues. CDR3 residues: CASSFTGEGTEAFF.

V is TRBV4-1 and J is TRBJ2-3; TCRdb gives TRBD1 as the D gene, but with no DNA this cannot be confirmed. Germline V gene lookup returns CDR1 MGHRA and CDR2 YSYEKL. This CDR3 is 15 amino acids long. The CDR3 is CASTTAPAKPDTQYF.

V is TRBV7-8 and J is TRBJ1-1; TCRdb lists TRBD1, though no DNA is available to test this call. CDR3 size: 11 residues. Germline loops: CDR1 SGHVS, CDR2 FQNEAQ. The CDR3 sequence: CASSWRQEAFF.

The rearrangement links TRBV7-9 to TRBJ1-4; TCRdb returns TRBD1, unconfirmable since there is no DNA. Germline loops: CDR1 SEHNR, CDR2 FQNEAQ (reference sequence). The CDR3 length is 14 residues. The CDR3 sequence is CASSLGQPRGELSF. The variable domain in full, with the rest retrieved from reference TRBV7-9 and TRBJ1-4, is DTGVSQNPRHKITKRGQNVTFRCDPISEHNRLYWYRQTLGQGPEFLTYFQNEAQLEKSRLLSDRFSAERPKGSFSTLEIQRTEQGDSAMYLCASSLGQPRGELSFGSGTQLSVL.

Here the CDR3 reads CASSLGLGTGSYNEQFF. The chain combines TRBV5-7 with TRBJ2-1; TCRdb's D call of TRBD1 is untestable without DNA. TRBV5-7 is an open reading frame, and its role is uncertain. The CDR3 runs 17 residues.

This rearrangement joins TRBV19 to TRBJ2-3; the TCRdb D gene call, TRBD1, has no DNA to confirm it. This CDR3 spans 14 amino acids. Germline-derived CDR1 and CDR2 are LNHDA and SQIVND (reference sequence). The CDR3 sequence is CVSTTGGLEDTQYF.

The chain is built from TRBV5-4 and TRBJ2-1; TCRdb's D call, TRBD1, is unchecked because there is no DNA. Germline V gene data show CDR1 as SGHNT and CDR2 as YYREEE (reference sequence). The CDR3 covers 16 residues. The CDR3 protein is CASSFGLRTGGNEQFF.

The chain has TRBV5-1 and TRBJ1-1; TCRdb's D call, TRBD1, is unchecked because there is no DNA. Germline V gene data show CDR1 as SGHRS and CDR2 as YFSETQ. The CDR3 loop spans 14 amino acids. The CDR3 is CASSLALRVPEAFF.

This chain uses TRBV7-2 with TRBJ2-3; TCRdb's assignment of TRBD2 cannot be checked, as there is no DNA. The CDR3 sequence is 14 residues long. Germline CDR1 SGHTA, CDR2 FQGNSA. The CDR3 loop reads CASSLTSATDTQYF. The full variable domain, in which reference TRBV7-2 and TRBJ2-3 provide the parts outside the CDR3, is GAGVSQSPSNKVTEKGKDVELRCDPISGHTALYWYRQSLGQGLEFLIYFQGNSAPDKSGLPSDRFSAERTGGSVSTLTIQRTQQEDSAVYLCASSLTSATDTQYFGPGTRLTVL.

V gene TRBV20-1 combines with J gene TRBJ2-7; the TCRdb call, TRBD1, lacks DNA for checking. The germline V gene has CDR1 DFQATT and CDR2 SNEGSKA (reference sequence). The CDR3 has 16 residues. CDR3 sequence reads: CSASSPGPAISYEQYF.

The chain uses TRBV5-1 and TRBJ2-5; lacking DNA, the TRBD2 call made by TCRdb goes unchecked. Germline V lookup: CDR1 SGHRS, CDR2 YFSETQ. The length of the CDR3 is 14 residues. CDR3: CASRPGLAGTTQYF.

This chain joins TRBV18 and TRBJ1-5; TCRdb lists TRBD1, though no DNA is available to test this call. Germline lookup yields CDR1 KGHSH and CDR2 LQKENI. The CDR3 spans 13 residues. The CDR3 loop is CASSSIRDQPQHF.

The chain uses TRBV12-3 or TRBV12-4 and TRBJ2-2; TCRdb designates TRBD1, a call that cannot be tested without DNA. The length of the CDR3 is 16 residues. The CDR3 is CASSFPGQGAPGELFF.

The V and J genes are TRBV5-1 and TRBJ2-3; with no DNA, the TCRdb D assignment of TRBD1 cannot be verified. Germline CDR1 SGHRS, CDR2 YFSETQ. CDR3 length equals 15 residues. CDR3 region: CASSAGGLSIDTQYF.

The V and J genes are TRBV14 and TRBJ2-2; as DNA is missing, the TRBD1 call by TCRdb cannot be tested. Germline V gene data show CDR1 as SGHDN and CDR2 as FVKESK. The CDR3 loop spans 12 amino acids. The CDR3 sequence: CASSQEGGWLFF.

The rearrangement joins TRBV28 to TRBJ2-6. The CDR3 runs to 18 residues. Germline V gene sequence: CDR1 MDHEN, CDR2 SYDVKM. This CDR3 reads CASSLQTFTYSGANVLTF.

The chain carries TRBV2 and TRBJ2-3; TCRdb indicates TRBD2, and absent DNA this call remains unverified. Germline loops: CDR1 SNHLY, CDR2 FYNNEI. The CDR3 is 14 residues long. The CDR3 here is CASSGTMRPDTQYF.

The CDR3 reads CASSLGGYSGEQYF. The V gene is TRBV5-1, the J gene TRBJ2-7; TCRdb's D gene call, TRBD2, goes unchecked for lack of DNA. This CDR3 has 14 amino acids. Per germline, CDR1 SGHRS and CDR2 YFSETQ.

The chain combines TRBV7-6 with TRBJ2-1; TCRdb returns TRBD1, unconfirmable since there is no DNA. CDR1 and CDR2 from the germline V gene are SGHVS and FNYEAQ. CDR3 size: 15 residues. The CDR3 spells CASSLADRGRYEQFF. The full variable domain, rest sourced from reference TRBV7-6 and TRBJ2-1, is GAGVSQSPRYKVTKRGQDVALRCDPISGHVSLYWYRQALGQGPEFLTYFNYEAQQDKSGLPNDRFSAERPEGSISTLTIQRTEQRDSAMYRCASSLADRGRYEQFFGPGTRLTVL.

The chain combines TRBV5-1 with TRBJ1-1. The CDR3 consists of 14 residues. CDR1 is SGHRS, CDR2 YFSETQ, per germline. CDR3 sequence: CASSIQGKNTEAFF.

The CDR3 here is CASSQYRGVNEKLFF. The chain recombines TRBV2 with TRBJ1-4; the D call from TCRdb, TRBD1, cannot be confirmed without DNA. CDR1 is SNHLY, CDR2 FYNNEI, per germline. CDR3 length equals 15 residues.

The chain combines TRBV7-2 with TRBJ2-3; no DNA is available, so the TRBD1 call from TCRdb remains unchecked. The CDR3 extends over 15 amino acids. The V gene's germline CDR1 is SGHTA and CDR2 FQGNSA. The CDR3 region is CASSLQGASADTQYF.

V usage is TRBV20-1 and J usage is TRBJ1-2; checking the TCRdb D call of TRBD1 is not possible without DNA. The CDR3 is made up of 14 amino acids. Per germline, CDR1 DFQATT and CDR2 SNEGSKA (reference sequence). CDR3: CSARAGGGGYGYTF.

V and J are TRBV5-1 and TRBJ2-3; TCRdb proposes TRBD1, but this gene call is untestable without DNA. Germline V gene sequence: CDR1 SGHRS, CDR2 YFSETQ. This CDR3 has 19 residues. The CDR3 protein is CASSLEQERGGLSTDTQYF.